The rows below give T cell receptor beta chains drawn from one sample of a study of vaccination effects on CD4 cells after COVID-19. These TCRs are of unknown antigen specificity. The method was immunoSEQ multiplex PCR; TCRdb's version includes in-frame clones alone and lacks a portion of them. The sample consists of tens of thousands of clones, around 73% of them appearing once. The sequencing used CD4+ T cells from PBMCs cultured without peptide, collected after COVID-19 vaccination. All receptors come from a human donor who received a COVID-19 vaccine. The CDR3 runs from the conserved cysteine through the conserved F or W. The D gene is left open where the match is weak. The size of a clone is reported for some rows only, either as once, few or many, or as a class for expanded clones.

clone_size: once; j_call: TRBJ2-2; v_call: TRBV5-8; d_call: TRBD2; cdr3_aa: CASSRSGANTGELFF; cdr3_nt: TGTGCCAGCAGCCGGAGCGGGGCTAACACCGGGGAGCTGTTTTTT
clone_size: .; j_call: TRBJ1-2; v_call: TRBV6-1; d_call: .; cdr3_aa: CASSEQRAYGYTF; cdr3_nt: TGTGCCAGCAGTGAACAGAGAGCCTATGGCTACACCTTC
clone_size: .; j_call: TRBJ1-5; v_call: TRBV19; d_call: .; cdr3_aa: CASSARGQTNQPQHF; cdr3_nt: TGTGCCAGTAGTGCCCGGGGGCAGACCAATCAGCCCCAGCATTTT
clone_size: .; j_call: TRBJ2-5; v_call: TRBV7-3; d_call: .; cdr3_aa: CASSPRSGDSQYF; cdr3_nt: TGTGCCAGCAGCCCCCGTTCGGGGGATTCCCAGTACTTC
clone_size: .; j_call: TRBJ1-1; v_call: TRBV12-3/TRBV12-4; d_call: .; cdr3_aa: CASKRGTNTEAFF; cdr3_nt: TGTGCCAGCAAAAGAGGGACGAACACTGAAGCTTTCTTT
clone_size: .; j_call: TRBJ2-3; v_call: TRBV14; d_call: .; cdr3_aa: CASSQDIVTDTQYF; cdr3_nt: TGTGCCAGCAGCCAAGATATAGTCACAGATACGCAGTATTTT
clone_size: .; j_call: TRBJ2-5; v_call: TRBV4-3; d_call: TRBD2; cdr3_aa: CASSQDPSGGYQETQYF; cdr3_nt: TGCGCCAGCAGCCAAGACCCTAGCGGGGGGTACCAAGAGACCCAGTACTTC
clone_size: .; j_call: TRBJ2-2; v_call: TRBV7-8; d_call: .; cdr3_aa: CASSKRRENTGELFF; cdr3_nt: TGTGCCAGCAGCAAGCGACGGGAGAACACCGGGGAGCTGTTTTTT
clone_size: .; j_call: TRBJ2-2; v_call: TRBV5-1; d_call: TRBD2; cdr3_aa: CASSLVGLAGMNTGELFF; cdr3_nt: TGCGCCAGCAGCTTAGTTGGACTAGCGGGGATGAACACCGGGGAGCTGTTTTTT
clone_size: .; j_call: TRBJ1-6; v_call: TRBV3-1/TRBV3-2; d_call: .; cdr3_aa: CASSRGFENSPLHF; cdr3_nt: TGTGCCAGCAGCCGGGGGTTCGAGAATTCACCCCTCCACTTT
clone_size: .; j_call: TRBJ2-5; v_call: TRBV4-1; d_call: .; cdr3_aa: CASSQEIGLQIGQETQYF; cdr3_nt: TGCGCCAGCAGCCAAGAGATTGGTCTACAGATAGGGCAAGAGACCCAGTACTTC
clone_size: .; j_call: TRBJ1-5; v_call: TRBV4-1; d_call: .; cdr3_aa: CASSQSTAEKPQHF; cdr3_nt: TGCGCCAGCAGCCAGTCGACAGCGGAAAAACCCCAGCATTTT
clone_size: .; j_call: TRBJ2-1; v_call: TRBV7-2; d_call: .; cdr3_aa: CASSTSPDEQFF; cdr3_nt: TGTGCCAGCAGCACATCCCCCGATGAGCAGTTCTTC
clone_size: .; j_call: TRBJ1-5; v_call: TRBV30; d_call: TRBD1; cdr3_aa: CAWSPTGGYQPQHF; cdr3_nt: TGTGCCTGGAGTCCCACAGGGGGCTATCAGCCCCAGCATTTT
clone_size: .; j_call: TRBJ1-6; v_call: TRBV7-2; d_call: .; cdr3_aa: CASSFYTGSPLHF; cdr3_nt: TGTGCCAGCAGCTTTTACACGGGCTCACCCCTCCACTTT
clone_size: .; j_call: TRBJ1-1; v_call: TRBV6-1; d_call: .; cdr3_aa: CASSELRGSAEAFF; cdr3_nt: TGTGCCAGCAGTGAATTGAGGGGGTCGGCTGAAGCTTTCTTT
clone_size: .; j_call: TRBJ1-2; v_call: TRBV3-1/TRBV3-2; d_call: .; cdr3_aa: CASSWGSNYGYTF; cdr3_nt: TGTGCCAGCAGCTGGGGTTCCAACTATGGCTACACCTTC
clone_size: .; j_call: TRBJ1-1; v_call: TRBV9; d_call: .; cdr3_aa: CASSVGGPNTEAFF; cdr3_nt: TGTGCCAGCAGCGTAGGAGGGCCGAACACTGAAGCTTTCTTT
clone_size: .; j_call: TRBJ1-5; v_call: TRBV18; d_call: .; cdr3_aa: CASSPQNRVREPQHF; cdr3_nt: TGTGCCAGCTCACCACAGAACAGGGTTAGAGAGCCCCAGCATTTT
clone_size: .; j_call: TRBJ2-5; v_call: TRBV9; d_call: .; cdr3_aa: CASSPRSGPEETQYF; cdr3_nt: TGTGCCAGCAGCCCCCGGAGCGGTCCGGAGGAGACCCAGTACTTC
clone_size: .; j_call: TRBJ1-1; v_call: TRBV11-2; d_call: .; cdr3_aa: CASSLGIGTRGFEAFF; cdr3_nt: TGTGCCAGCAGCTTAGGAATCGGGACTCGGGGGTTTGAAGCTTTCTTT